These T cell receptor beta chains were read from a single sample in a study of cytomegalovirus exposure and HLA in healthy donors. The repertoire was sequenced with immunoSEQ multiplex PCR; TCRdb's copy has only in-frame clones and lacks some. The sample includes 70,000 or so clones, more than 75% of them seen just once. What was sequenced was PBMCs. Receptors were obtained from a man younger than 30 in good health and CMV-seronegative. CDR3s include the opening cysteine and the closing phenylalanine or tryptophan. A D gene is named only where the DNA matches it firmly. Not all rows give a size; the values are once, few, many and, for expanded clones, a class.

clone_size	j_call	v_call	d_call	cdr3_nt	cdr3_aa
-	TRBJ2-1	TRBV27	TRBD2	TGTGCCAGTCGGACTAGCGGGAGTGGGTACAATGAGCAGTTCTTC	CASRTSGSGYNEQFF
few	TRBJ1-1	TRBV5-4	-	TGTGCCAGCAGCTCCCCACCAGCGGCGGTGGAAGCTTTCTTT	CASSSPPAAVEAFF
-	TRBJ2-2	TRBV19	TRBD2	TGTGCCAGCGAGCGGGAAGCGGGCACCGGGGAGCTGTTTTTT	CASEREAGTGELFF
-	TRBJ2-1	TRBV5-1	TRBD1	TGCGCCAGCAGCTTTCCGGGACAGGGTAGGAGGAATGAGCAGTTCTTC	CASSFPGQGRRNEQFF
-	TRBJ1-1	TRBV5-1	TRBD1	TGCGCCAGCAGCCTCCAGGGGGGCTTATACACTGAAGCTTTCTTT	CASSLQGGLYTEAFF
-	TRBJ2-5	TRBV27	-	TGTGCCAGCAGTCCCGGACTGAAAGAGACCCAGTACTTC	CASSPGLKETQYF
-	TRBJ1-1	TRBV29-1	-	TGCAGCGTGGCAGGTTCTGAAGCTTTCTTT	CSVAGSEAFF
few	TRBJ2-3	TRBV7-9	TRBD2	TGTGCCAGCAGCTTAAAGGCGGGGGGACTAGATACGCAGTATTTT	CASSLKAGGLDTQYF
-	TRBJ2-7	TRBV6-1	-	TGTGCCAGCAGTGTTCTGGGGGCAAACGAGCAGTACTTC	CASSVLGANEQYF
-	TRBJ1-3	TRBV4-3	-	TGCGCCAGCAGCCTTCAGGGAACTGGAAACACCATATATTTT	CASSLQGTGNTIYF
few	TRBJ1-2	TRBV7-2	-	TGTGCCAGCAACATTAAAGGGGATATTGGGATCTATGGCTACACCTTC	CASNIKGDIGIYGYTF
-	TRBJ1-5	TRBV5-4	-	TGTGCCAGCAGCTTGGAGGGGATCCAGCCCCAGCATTTT	CASSLEGIQPQHF
-	TRBJ1-1	TRBV28	TRBD1	TGTGCCAGCATTAGAACGACAGGGGGGATGACTGAAGCTTTCTTT	CASIRTTGGMTEAFF
-	TRBJ1-2	TRBV25-1	TRBD1	TGTGCCAGCCGCGAAGCGGGGACAGGGGTTTGGGGTGGTGGCTACACCTTC	CASREAGTGVWGGGYTF
-	TRBJ1-2	TRBV28	-	TGTGCCAGCAGTACACGGGTCGCCCAACCCTATGGCTACACCTTC	CASSTRVAQPYGYTF
-	TRBJ2-1	TRBV19	TRBD2	TGTGCCAGTAGTGGACTAGCGGGAGGGGAATACAATGAGCAGTTCTTC	CASSGLAGGEYNEQFF
-	TRBJ2-1	TRBV7-7	TRBD2	TGTGCTAGCAGCCCCGGGACTAGCGCCTACAATGAGCAGTTCTTC	CASSPGTSAYNEQFF
few	TRBJ2-3	TRBV7-3	TRBD1	TGTGCCAGCAGCCCGGACAGGGTGACAGATACGCAGTATTTT	CASSPDRVTDTQYF
-	TRBJ1-5	TRBV9	-	TGTGCCAGCAGCGTTTCCGGGGGGAATCAGCCCCAGCATTTT	CASSVSGGNQPQHF
-	TRBJ2-7	TRBV4-1	TRBD2	TGCGCCAGCAGCCACGGGGGGAGCTCCTACGAGCAGTACTTC	CASSHGGSSYEQYF
-	TRBJ2-7	TRBV19	TRBD1	TGTGCCAGTAGTACAGGACAGGGGGCCTACGAGCAGTACTTC	CASSTGQGAYEQYF
-	TRBJ2-7	TRBV5-1	-	TGCGCCAGCAGCCAAAGGACAGACACCTACGAGCAGTACTTC	CASSQRTDTYEQYF
-	TRBJ1-6	TRBV28	-	TGTGCCAGCAGTTTAGTCCCGAATTCACCCCTCCACTTT	CASSLVPNSPLHF
-	TRBJ1-5	TRBV7-2	-	TGTGCCAGCAGCTCTAGGGGTAATCAGGCTCAGCCCCAGCATTTT	CASSSRGNQAQPQHF
few	TRBJ1-2	TRBV28	TRBD1	TGTGCCAGCAGTTTATTTCTATATGGGACAGGGGGAAACTATGGCTACACCTTC	CASSLFLYGTGGNYGYTF
-	TRBJ2-4	TRBV6-5	TRBD1	TGTGCCAGCAGCCTAAGGACAGGGGGTTTTGACATTCAGTACTTC	CASSLRTGGFDIQYF
-	TRBJ2-1	TRBV5-6	TRBD2	TGTGCCAGCAGCTTCACGGGACTAGTGAACGTCAATGAGCAGTTCTTC	CASSFTGLVNVNEQFF
-	TRBJ2-5	TRBV6-6	-	TGTGCCAGCAGTTACAGGACAGAGGGGGAGACCCAGTACTTC	CASSYRTEGETQYF
-	TRBJ2-4	TRBV19	TRBD2	TGTGCCAGTTCCCTTGGGGGGGACATTCAGTACTTC	CASSLGGDIQYF
-	TRBJ1-2	TRBV9	TRBD1	TGTGCCAGCAGCGTAGAAGCTGAGAGGACAGGCCCCTACACCTTC	CASSVEAERTGPYTF
few	TRBJ2-7	TRBV6-6	-	TGTGCCAGCAGTTACTCTGGGGGCGCGGTTCTCGAGCAGTACTTC	CASSYSGGAVLEQYF
-	TRBJ2-7	TRBV5-1	-	TGCGCCAGCAGCGTGACGGACACCTACGAGCAGTACTTC	CASSVTDTYEQYF
-	TRBJ2-1	TRBV16	-	TGTGCCAGCAGCCAAGAAACGGGATCCTACAATGAGCAGTTCTTC	CASSQETGSYNEQFF
-	TRBJ2-7	TRBV4-1	TRBD1	TGCGCCAGCAGCCAAGTATCTCAGGGGGTCCACGAGCAGTACTTC	CASSQVSQGVHEQYF
-	TRBJ1-2	TRBV5-4	-	TGTGCCAGCAGCTTGGAGACAGACGGTATCTATGGCTACACCTTC	CASSLETDGIYGYTF
-	TRBJ1-1	TRBV7-2	TRBD1	TGTGCCAGCAGCTCTCAGGGGGCACGGACTGAAGCTTTCTTT	CASSSQGARTEAFF
-	TRBJ1-1	TRBV28	TRBD1	TGTGCCAGCAGTCTACAGGGGTCGTACACTATAGCTGAAGCTTTCTTT	CASSLQGSYTIAEAFF
-	TRBJ2-1	TRBV4-3	TRBD1	TGCGCCAGCAGCCAGGGACAGGGAACATACAATGAGCAGTTCTTC	CASSQGQGTYNEQFF
once	TRBJ2-7	TRBV10-1	TRBD1	TGCGCCAGCAGCAGTGGACAGGGGTCTAACGAGCAGTACTTC	CASSSGQGSNEQYF
few	TRBJ1-6	TRBV28	-	TGTGCCAGCAGTTTCCCGCAGAACATGGACATCGAAACCCCTTATTCACCCCTCCACTTT	CASSFPQNMDIETPYSPLHF
-	TRBJ2-1	TRBV5-1	TRBD1	TGCGCCAGCAGAGGCCGGGACAGTTACAATGAGCAGTTCTTC	CASRGRDSYNEQFF
-	TRBJ2-1	TRBV7-9	TRBD2	TGTGCCAGCAGCTCCAATAGCGGGAGGGCCGGGGGTTACAATGAGCAGTTCTTC	CASSSNSGRAGGYNEQFF
-	TRBJ1-2	TRBV9	-	TGTGCCAGCAGCCCCGGGGTGACCTATGGCTACACCTTC	CASSPGVTYGYTF
-	TRBJ2-1	TRBV4-3	-	TGCGCCAGCAGCCAAGATCGTTTTGGCGGGACCAAGGTCAATGAGCAGTTCTTC	CASSQDRFGGTKVNEQFF
-	TRBJ2-7	TRBV7-8	-	TGTGCCAGCAGCTTAGGTCTTGCCTACGAGCAGTACTTC	CASSLGLAYEQYF
-	TRBJ1-3	TRBV4-3	TRBD1	TGCGCCAGCAGCCACACGACAGGGCCCGGTCACACCATATATTTT	CASSHTTGPGHTIYF
-	TRBJ2-2	TRBV6-5	-	TGTGCCAGCAGCAGAGACAGATACACCGGGGAGCTGTTTTTT	CASSRDRYTGELFF
-	TRBJ2-1	TRBV18	TRBD1	TGTGCCAGCTCACCATGGTGGGGAAGGGGGCGGCTAAATGAGCAGTTCTTC	CASSPWWGRGRLNEQFF